One and the same sample provided the 30 T cell receptor beta chains below, sequenced in a study of stem cell transplantation in POMP-related autoinflammatory disease. TCRdb's table, derived via immunoSEQ multiplex PCR, lists solely in-frame clones and lacks some. The table shows some 31,000 clones, with around 88% occurring only once. This specimen consisted of CD4+ T cells from PBMCs, obtained before stem cell transplantation. These receptors were collected from a human donor with POMP-related autoinflammation and immune dysregulation (PRAID).

The chain combines TRBV25-1 with TRBJ1-3; perhaps TRBD1 as D (5 bases). Per germline, CDR1 MGHDK and CDR2 SYGVNS. Trimming removed 1 base from V and 8 bases from J, with 15 bases in between. The CDR3 length is 15 residues. Written as DNA, the CDR3 is TGTGCCAGCAGTGAATCGGGACGGAATTGGGACACCATATATTTT. This sequence encodes CASSESGRNWDTIYF.

This chain joins TRBV2 and TRBJ1-6; 7 bases are shared with TRBD1. Per germline, CDR1 SNHLY and CDR2 FYNNEI. The CDR3 runs 12 residues. V was clipped by 10 bases and J by 5 bases; unmatched bases: 2. CDR3 in DNA: TGTGCCAAGGGGGCTGATAATTCACCCCTCCACTTT. It yields the protein CAKGADNSPLHF.

The DNA for the CDR3 is TGCGCCAGCAGCCAAATGTTTTCAACTAATGAAAAACTGTTTTTT. Protein: CASSQMFSTNEKLFF. The chain joins TRBV4-1 to TRBJ1-4; D ambiguous. CDR3 length: 15 amino acids. In germline, CDR1 is MGHRA, CDR2 YSYEKL. V lost 2 bases, J lost 0 bases, and 7 bases lay in between.

This clone showed up just once. This chain connects TRBV6-1 to TRBJ2-2, with 9 bases identical to TRBD1. Germline V lookup: CDR1 MNHNS, CDR2 SASEGT. The CDR3 is made up of 13 amino acids. Trimming cost V 7 bases and J 6 bases; bases outside gene matches: 3. CDR3 region: CASTRQGAGELFF. CDR3 DNA: TGTGCCAGCACTCGACAGGGGGCCGGGGAGCTGTTTTTT.

The chain employs TRBV28 and TRBJ1-1; no clear D gene. Trimming took off 6 bases at V and 7 bases at J, with 18 bases between the two ends. The CDR3 spans 14 residues. Germline CDR1 and CDR2: MDHEN and SYDVKM. CDR3 sequence reads: CASRRRGNELEAFF. The DNA for the CDR3 is TGTGCCAGCAGAAGAAGAGGTAACGAGCTTGAAGCTTTCTTT.

DNA of the CDR3: TGTGCCAGTAGTTCCTCGGGCCCGAGAGGTGGCTACACCTTC. Residues: CASSSSGPRGGYTF. The rearrangement uses TRBV19 and TRBJ1-2; unclear D gene. V shed 5 bases and J shed 7 bases, with 17 bases lying between them. CDR3 size: 14 residues. Germline V gives CDR1 LNHDA, CDR2 SQIVND (reference sequence).

The sample holds one count of this clone. CDR3 residues: CASRGTGGINQPQHF. The DNA for the CDR3 is TGTGCCAGCAGGGGGACAGGAGGGATCAATCAGCCCCAGCATTTT. This rearrangement joins TRBV2 to TRBJ1-5; 8 nucleotides match TRBD1. The CDR3 contains 15 residues. In germline, CDR1 is SNHLY, CDR2 FYNNEI. The ends lost 6 bases at V and 3 bases at J; junction bases unmatched: 7.

The chain has TRBV6-6 and TRBJ2-3, with 10 positions matching TRBD2. This CDR3 contains 15 residues. Germline CDR1 reads MNHNY; CDR2 reads SVGAGI (reference sequence). After removal of 1 base from V and 6 bases from J, the junction contained 4 bases not matched to a gene. The CDR3 here is CASSYFGTSADTQYF. In nucleotides, the CDR3 is TGTGCCAGCAGTTACTTCGGGACTAGCGCCGATACGCAGTATTTT.

The CDR3 is CASSGRTGSSYNEQFF. CDR3 DNA sequence: TGTGCCAGCAGTGGGCGGACAGGCAGCTCCTACAATGAGCAGTTCTTC. The chain combines TRBV6-1 with TRBJ2-1; 7 bases are a match to TRBD1. V dropped 4 bases and J dropped 0; count of bases not matched to a gene: 6. Per germline, CDR1 MNHNS and CDR2 SASEGT. The CDR3 is 16 residues long.

V and J are TRBV2 and TRBJ1-1; possible D gene TRBD1, 6 bases. Trimming removed 7 bases from V and 1 base from J, with 13 bases in between. The CDR3 loop spans 14 amino acids. Per the germline V gene, CDR1 is SNHLY and CDR2 is FYNNEI. CDR3 sequence: CASTTQGRNTEAFF. The DNA of the CDR3 is TGTGCCAGCACCACACAGGGACGGAACACTGAAGCTTTCTTT.

This chain joins TRBV23-1 and TRBJ2-5; no reliable D call. TRBV23-1 is labeled an ORF, and its function is uncertain. The CDR3 contains 13 residues. V was clipped by 10 bases and J by 3 bases, with 15 bases between them. The CDR3 nucleotides are TGCGCCACTCTCGTTGGGGATGAAGAGACCCAGTACTTC. It codes for CATLVGDEETQYF.

The V gene is TRBV4-1, the J gene TRBJ2-7, with 14 bases that match TRBD2. In germline, CDR1 is MGHRA, CDR2 YSYEKL. The CDR3 sequence is 15 residues long. V dropped 5 bases and J dropped 4; count of bases not matched to a gene: 4. CDR3 DNA: TGCGCCAGCAGCTTGGGGACTAGCGGGAGTTACGAGCAGTACTTC. Protein: CASSLGTSGSYEQYF.

The genes are TRBV6-5 and TRBJ1-6; D gene ambiguous. The CDR3 consists of 15 residues. From germline, CDR1 is MNHEY and CDR2 SVGAGI. The V and J ends lost 1 base and 1 base respectively, with 5 bases between them. CDR3 protein: CASSYFGSYNSPLHF. CDR3 bases: TGTGCCAGCAGTTACTTTGGGTCCTATAATTCACCCCTCCACTTT.

This clone was picked up a small number of times. The chain links TRBV5-1 to TRBJ2-1; possibly TRBD2 for D (5 bases). CDR3 length: 12 amino acids. The germline V gene has CDR1 SGHRS and CDR2 YFSETQ. Trimming took off 1 base at V and 6 bases at J, with 5 bases between the two ends. CDR3: CASSLLANEQFF. The CDR3 nucleotides read TGCGCCAGCAGCTTGCTAGCCAATGAGCAGTTCTTC.

The genes are TRBV28 and TRBJ2-4, with D unresolved. CDR3 length: 14 residues. CDR1 and CDR2 from the germline V gene are MDHEN and SYDVKM. The V end lost 10 bases, the J end lost 0 bases, and 13 bases lay between the germline ends. The CDR3 coding sequence is TGTGCCACCCTGGGGTCCTTAGCCAAAAACATTCAGTACTTC. Amino acids: CATLGSLAKNIQYF.

The rearrangement links TRBV7-3 to TRBJ2-5, with TRBD2 matching over 11 bases. Trimming at V came to 0 bases and at J to 4 bases, leaving 1 base not matched to a gene. The CDR3 consists of 15 residues. Germline V gene data show CDR1 as SGHTA and CDR2 as FQGTGA. The CDR3 loop reads CASSLTGLAGETQYF. In DNA, the CDR3 is TGTGCCAGCAGCTTAACCGGACTAGCGGGAGAGACCCAGTACTTC.

The chain links TRBV9 to TRBJ2-7, with D possibly called TRBD1 or TRBD2 (5 bases each). The CDR3 has 15 residues. The ends were cut back, 0 bases at V and 6 bases at J, with 16 bases in the middle. Germline CDR1 SGDLS, CDR2 YYNGEE. The CDR3 sequence: CASSVAGTGPLEQYF. The CDR3 DNA reads TGTGCCAGCAGCGTAGCGGGCACGGGGCCTCTCGAGCAGTACTTC.

The gene calls are TRBV11-3 and TRBJ2-1; D is undetermined. This CDR3 contains 11 residues. The V gene's germline CDR1 is SGHNT and CDR2 YENEEA. Deletions cut 1 base from V and 9 bases from J, with 4 bases between. CDR3 in amino acids: CASSLGVEQFF. CDR3 nucleotide sequence: TGTGCCAGCAGCTTAGGGGTTGAGCAGTTCTTC.

The rearrangement joins TRBV9 to TRBJ2-3; 10 nucleotides agree with TRBD1. CDR3 length: 16 residues. V lost 4 bases to trimming and J lost 8 bases; unmatched junction nucleotides: 13. Looked up from germline, CDR1 is SGDLS and CDR2 is YYNGEE. The CDR3 DNA reads as TGTGCCAGCAGCCCGACCGGGACAGGGGTAAGGGGTACGCAGTATTTT. Protein sequence: CASSPTGTGVRGTQYF. Full variable domain (rest looked up from reference TRBV9 and TRBJ2-3): DSGVTQTPKHLITATGQRVTLRCSPRSGDLSVYWYQQSLDQGLQFLIQYYNGEERAKGNILERFSAQQFPDLHSELNLSSLELGDSALYFCASSPTGTGVRGTQYFGPGTRLTVL.

The CDR3 protein is CASSSGVGTAIDTQYF. Here the CDR3 DNA reads TGCGCCAGCAGCTCTGGGGTCGGGACAGCTATAGATACGCAGTATTTT. This chain connects TRBV5-1 to TRBJ2-3, with 7 bases matching TRBD1. This CDR3 region has 16 residues. In germline, CDR1 is SGHRS, CDR2 YFSETQ. Losses at the gene ends were 3 bases for V and 5 bases for J; bases not matched to a gene: 12.

The chain carries TRBV2 and TRBJ2-1, with 8 bases fitting TRBD2. Germline assignment: CDR1 SNHLY and CDR2 FYNNEI. CDR3 length: 14 residues. After removal of 7 bases from V and 11 bases from J, the junction contained 13 bases not matched to a gene. The CDR3 loop reads CASNQGVAGIKQFF. The CDR3 DNA reads TGTGCCAGCAACCAAGGGGTAGCGGGGATTAAGCAGTTCTTC. The variable domain in full, with the rest retrieved from reference TRBV2 and TRBJ2-1, is EPEVTQTPSHQVTQMGQEVILRCVPISNHLYFYWYRQILGQKVEFLVSFYNNEISEKSEIFDDQFSVERPDGSNFTLKIRSTKLEDSAMYFCASNQGVAGIKQFFGPGTRLTVL.

The gene calls are TRBV2 and TRBJ1-4, with TRBD1 identical over 7 bases. There are 14 residues in the CDR3. Germline CDR1 is SNHLY and CDR2 is FYNNEI. V trimming: 4 bases; J trimming: 8 bases; junction bases outside the gene matches: 7. The CDR3 nucleotides are TGTGCCAGCAGTGTTCTCCTACAGGGGGAAAAACTGTTTTTT. It yields the protein CASSVLLQGEKLFF.

This clone was found once. The chain joins TRBV27 to TRBJ2-5; TRBD2 aligns across 10 bases. Trimming at V came to 8 bases and at J to 4 bases, leaving 10 bases not matched to a gene. CDR1 is MNHEY, CDR2 SMNVEV, per germline (reference sequence). This CDR3 has 15 amino acids. DNA for the CDR3: TGTGCCAGCCTAGCGGGAGAGGTAGGGCGAGAGACCCAGTACTTC. Protein sequence: CASLAGEVGRETQYF.

This clone was seen a single time. The rearrangement joins TRBV11-2 to TRBJ1-1; D is uncertain. CDR1 and CDR2 (germline): SGHAT, FQNNGV. The CDR3 is 14 residues long. Between the trimmed V and J ends, which lost 5 bases and 7 bases, there was a span of 17 bases. The CDR3 nucleotides read TGTGCCAGCAGCCCCAATCTTGTATATTTTGAAGCTTTCTTT. This codes for CASSPNLVYFEAFF.

The chain couples TRBV5-4 to TRBJ2-3; D possibly corresponds to TRBD1 (5 bases). The CDR3 has 14 amino acids. V lost 2 bases and J lost 4, with 11 bases in between. Germline V gene sequence: CDR1 SGHNT, CDR2 YYREEE (reference sequence). The CDR3 here is CASSFVGLADTQYF. CDR3 coding DNA: TGTGCCAGCAGCTTTGTGGGGCTAGCAGATACGCAGTATTTT.

The CDR3 nucleotides are TGCGCCAGCAGTCTAACAGGGGTGGGCTACACCTTC. Protein sequence: CASSLTGVGYTF. The V and J genes are TRBV23-1 and TRBJ1-2, with 7 bases aligning to TRBD1. TRBV23-1 is an ORF; its function is uncertain. With 4 bases clipped from V and 8 bases from J, the junction kept 4 bases outside the gene matches. There are 12 residues in the CDR3.

The J gene is TRBJ2-3, the V gene TRBV9, with 7 positions matching TRBD2. The CDR3 covers 16 residues. Germline V gene lookup returns CDR1 SGDLS and CDR2 YYNGEE. Trimming removed 4 bases from V and 3 bases from J; junction bases left unmatched: 11. The CDR3 sequence is CASSPIASGVTDTQYF. Written as DNA, the CDR3 is TGTGCCAGCAGCCCAATCGCGAGCGGGGTAACAGATACGCAGTATTTT.

The chain recombines TRBV25-1 with TRBJ1-4; a weak D match, TRBD1 (5 bases). Trimming left V 5 bases short and J 8 bases short, with 15 bases between. The CDR3 is made up of 14 amino acids. The V gene's germline CDR1 is MGHDK and CDR2 SYGVNS. CDR3 sequence reads: CASSLTGNEEKLFF. The CDR3 region has the DNA TGTGCCAGCAGTCTTACAGGCAACGAAGAAAAACTGTTTTTT.

The chain is built from TRBV4-1 and TRBJ1-3; D not resolved. Trimming took off 0 bases at V and 4 bases at J, with 13 bases between the two ends. Germline CDR1 MGHRA, CDR2 YSYEKL. This CDR3 comprises 16 residues. The CDR3 region has the DNA TGCGCCAGCAGCCAAGATAACTACAGTGGCGGAAACACCATATATTTT. Translating it yields CASSQDNYSGGNTIYF.

The chain couples TRBV18 to TRBJ1-2; D is unresolved. Germline V gives CDR1 KGHSH, CDR2 LQKENI. Trimming shortened V by 0 bases and J by 5 bases, and 4 bases separated the two germline ends. The CDR3 loop spans 12 amino acids. CDR3 in amino acids: CASSPPGYGYTF. The CDR3 DNA sequence: TGTGCCAGCTCACCACCAGGGTATGGCTACACCTTC.